This TCR beta chain is from a study of shared clonotypes between healthy human individuals. The junction had 8 bases not matched to a gene; V was cut back by 3 bases and J by 7 bases. The germline CDR1 and CDR2 sequences are SGDLS and YYNGEE. This CDR3 contains 15 residues. Clones were read by immunoSEQ multiplex PCR, and TCRdb kept only the in-frame ones, dropping some. The data contain some 500,000 clones, almost 97% of them singletons. The sequence was obtained from a woman under 40 in good health. The genes are TRBV9 and TRBJ2-5; 11 bases agree with TRBD1. The sequenced material came from naive CD4+ T cells sorted from blood. Subset here: CD45RA+ positively selected. The CDR3 DNA is TGTGCCAGCAGCGGGCCGGGACAGGGGGTAGGGACCCAGTACTTC. Its translation: CASSGPGQGVGTQYF.